This T cell receptor beta chain is drawn from a study of control samples from healthy donors and cancer patients (dated by TCRdb to 2020 to 2022). Points on this clone: Its antigen target is currently unknown. Base qualities are not provided; no much larger clone lies one nucleotide away.

Between the V and J ends, shortened by 2 bases and 7 bases respectively, the junction contains 21 bases. CDR1 SGHNT and CDR2 YENEEA are derived from the germline V gene. From its cysteine to its phenylalanine, the CDR3 spans 17 amino acids. The DNA shown is the 51-base CDR3, in frame from base 1. The library was obtained by the immunoSEQ multiplex PCR assay. TCRdb took this table from immuneACCESS and kept in-frame rearrangements with V and J called. Such tables lack part of the clones; where checked against another copy, unresolved V genes explain under half of the gap, and the rest is unexplained. The sample table records 110,000 to 150,000 clones; 75% to 90% of these occur just once. Of the sample, over 4.5% is held by the ten largest clones.

Here the chain combines TRBV11-3 and TRBJ2-1; the D gene may be TRBD1 or TRBD2, since each aligns over 6 bases. The sequenced sample was blood. This TCR derives from a man aged 25 to 40 in good health. CDR3 region: CASSLWRGSSDQNEQFF. The base sequence is TGTGCCAGCAGCTTATGGAGGGGGAGCAGCGACCAAAATGAGCAGTTCTTC. Where the CDR3 stops, the reference TRBV11-3 and TRBJ2-1 genes take over; the full variable domain is EAGVVQSPRYKIIEKKQPVAFWCNPISGHNTLYWYLQNLGQGPELLIRYENEEAVDDSQLPKDRFSAERLKGVDSTLKIQPAELGDSAVYLCASSLWRGSSDQNEQFFGPGTRLTVL.